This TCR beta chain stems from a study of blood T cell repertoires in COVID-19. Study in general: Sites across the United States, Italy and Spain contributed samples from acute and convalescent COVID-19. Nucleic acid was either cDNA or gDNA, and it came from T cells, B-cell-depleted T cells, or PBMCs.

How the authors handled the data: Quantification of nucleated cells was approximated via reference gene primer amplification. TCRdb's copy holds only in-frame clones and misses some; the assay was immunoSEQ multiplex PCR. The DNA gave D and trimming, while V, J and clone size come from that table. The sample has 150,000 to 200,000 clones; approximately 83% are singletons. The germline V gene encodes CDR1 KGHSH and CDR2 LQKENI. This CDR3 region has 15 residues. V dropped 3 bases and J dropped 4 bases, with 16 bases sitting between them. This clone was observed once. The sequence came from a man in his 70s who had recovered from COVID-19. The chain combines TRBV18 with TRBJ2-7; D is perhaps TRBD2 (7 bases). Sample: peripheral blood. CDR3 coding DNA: TGTGCCAGCTCACCGGGGGGGGCACAGCGATACGAGCAGTACTTC. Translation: CASSPGGAQRYEQYF.